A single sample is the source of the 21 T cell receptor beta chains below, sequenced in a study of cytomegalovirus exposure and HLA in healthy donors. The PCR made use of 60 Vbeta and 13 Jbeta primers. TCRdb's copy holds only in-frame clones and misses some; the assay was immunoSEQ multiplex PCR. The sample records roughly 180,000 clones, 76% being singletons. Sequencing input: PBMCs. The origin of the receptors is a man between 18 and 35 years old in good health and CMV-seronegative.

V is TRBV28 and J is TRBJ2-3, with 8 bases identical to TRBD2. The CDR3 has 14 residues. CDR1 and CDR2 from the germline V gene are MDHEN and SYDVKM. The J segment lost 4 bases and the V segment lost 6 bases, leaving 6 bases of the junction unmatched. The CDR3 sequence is CASSEAGAADTQYF. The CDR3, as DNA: TGTGCCAGCAGCGAAGCGGGAGCGGCAGATACGCAGTATTTT.

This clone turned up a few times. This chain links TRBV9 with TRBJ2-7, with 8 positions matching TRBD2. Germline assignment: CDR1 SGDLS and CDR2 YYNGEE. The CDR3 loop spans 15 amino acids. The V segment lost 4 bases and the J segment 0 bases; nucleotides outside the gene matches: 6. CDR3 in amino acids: CASSIQGTSSYEQYF. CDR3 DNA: TGTGCCAGCAGCATTCAGGGGACTAGCTCCTACGAGCAGTACTTC. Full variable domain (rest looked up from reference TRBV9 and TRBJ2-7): DSGVTQTPKHLITATGQRVTLRCSPRSGDLSVYWYQQSLDQGLQFLIQYYNGEERAKGNILERFSAQQFPDLHSELNLSSLELGDSALYFCASSIQGTSSYEQYFGPGTRLTVT.

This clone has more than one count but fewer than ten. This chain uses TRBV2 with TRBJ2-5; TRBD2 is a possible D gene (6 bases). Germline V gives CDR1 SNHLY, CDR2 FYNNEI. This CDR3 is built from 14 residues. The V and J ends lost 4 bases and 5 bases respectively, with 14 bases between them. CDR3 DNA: TGTGCCAGCAGTGCCACCTCCGGAGGGGAGACCCAGTACTTC. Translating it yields CASSATSGGETQYF.

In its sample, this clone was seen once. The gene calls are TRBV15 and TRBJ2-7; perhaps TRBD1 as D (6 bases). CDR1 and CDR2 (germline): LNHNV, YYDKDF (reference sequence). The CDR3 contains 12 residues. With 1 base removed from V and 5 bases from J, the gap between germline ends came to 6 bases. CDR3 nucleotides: TGTGCCACCAGCAGAGCAGGGGACGAGCAGTACTTC. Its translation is CATSRAGDEQYF. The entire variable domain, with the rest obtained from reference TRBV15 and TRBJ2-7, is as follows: DAMVIQNPRYQVTQFGKPVTLSCSQTLNHNVMYWYQQKSSQAPKLLFHYYDKDFNNEADTPDNFQSRRPNTSFCFLDIRSPGLGDTAMYLCATSRAGDEQYFGPGTRLTVT.

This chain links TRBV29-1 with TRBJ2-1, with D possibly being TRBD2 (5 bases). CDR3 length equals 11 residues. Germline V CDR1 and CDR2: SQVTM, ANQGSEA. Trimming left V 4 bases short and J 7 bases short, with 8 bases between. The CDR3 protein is CSVASLNEQFF. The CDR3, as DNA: TGCAGCGTTGCTAGCCTTAATGAGCAGTTCTTC.

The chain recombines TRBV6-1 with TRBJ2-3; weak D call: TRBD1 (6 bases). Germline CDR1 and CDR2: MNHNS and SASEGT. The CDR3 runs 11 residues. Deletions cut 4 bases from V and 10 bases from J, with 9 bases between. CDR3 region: CASSGDTSQYF. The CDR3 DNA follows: TGTGCCAGCAGTGGGGACACCTCGCAGTATTTT.

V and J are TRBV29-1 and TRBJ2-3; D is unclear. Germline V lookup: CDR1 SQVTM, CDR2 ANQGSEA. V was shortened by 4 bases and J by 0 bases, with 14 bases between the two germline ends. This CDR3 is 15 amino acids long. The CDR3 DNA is TGCAGCGTTGTTGGTGGCCCACCTAGCACAGATACGCAGTATTTT. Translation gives CSVVGGPPSTDTQYF.

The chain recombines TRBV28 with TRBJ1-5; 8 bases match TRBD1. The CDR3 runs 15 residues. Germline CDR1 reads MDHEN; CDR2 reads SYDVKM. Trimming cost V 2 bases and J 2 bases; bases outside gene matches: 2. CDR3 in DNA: TGTGCCAGCAGTTTACCGGGACAGGGCAATCAGCCCCAGCATTTT. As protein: CASSLPGQGNQPQHF.

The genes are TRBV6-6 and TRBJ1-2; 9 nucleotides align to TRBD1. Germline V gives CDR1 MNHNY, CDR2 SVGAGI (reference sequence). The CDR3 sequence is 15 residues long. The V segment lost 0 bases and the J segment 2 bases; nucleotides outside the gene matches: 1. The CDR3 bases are TGTGCCAGCAGTTACTCGGGACAGGGCAACTATGGCTACACCTTC. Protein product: CASSYSGQGNYGYTF.

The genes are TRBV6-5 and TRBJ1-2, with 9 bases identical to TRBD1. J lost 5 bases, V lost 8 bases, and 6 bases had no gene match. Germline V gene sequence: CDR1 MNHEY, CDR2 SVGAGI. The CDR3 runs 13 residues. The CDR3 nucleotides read TGTGCCAGCGTAGCCGGGACAGGGTATGGCTACACCTTC. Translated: CASVAGTGYGYTF.

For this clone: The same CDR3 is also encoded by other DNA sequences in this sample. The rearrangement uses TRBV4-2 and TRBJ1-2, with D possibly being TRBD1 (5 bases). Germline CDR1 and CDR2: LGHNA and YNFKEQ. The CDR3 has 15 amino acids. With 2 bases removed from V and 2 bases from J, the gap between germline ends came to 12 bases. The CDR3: CASSQTAGANYGYTF. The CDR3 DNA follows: TGTGCCAGCAGCCAAACCGCTGGGGCCAACTATGGCTACACCTTC.

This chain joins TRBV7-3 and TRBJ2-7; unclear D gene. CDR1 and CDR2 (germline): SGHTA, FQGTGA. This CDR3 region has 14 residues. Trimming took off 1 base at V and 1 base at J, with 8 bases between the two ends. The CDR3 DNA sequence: TGTGCCAGCAGCTTAAGCGCCTTTTCCTACGAGCAGTACTTC. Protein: CASSLSAFSYEQYF.

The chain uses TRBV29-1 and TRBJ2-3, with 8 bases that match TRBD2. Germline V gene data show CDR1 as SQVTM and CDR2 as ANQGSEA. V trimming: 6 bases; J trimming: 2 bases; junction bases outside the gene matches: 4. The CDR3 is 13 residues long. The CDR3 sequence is CSVRGLVTDTQYF. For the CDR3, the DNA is TGCAGCGTGCGGGGACTAGTCACAGATACGCAGTATTTT.

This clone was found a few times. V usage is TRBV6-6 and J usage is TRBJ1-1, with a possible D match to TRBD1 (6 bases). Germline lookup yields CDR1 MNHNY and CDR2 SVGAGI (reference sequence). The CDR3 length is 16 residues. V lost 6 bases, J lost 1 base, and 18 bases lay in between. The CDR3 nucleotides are TGTGCCAGCAGACCGAACCTCGGGACAAGGAACACTGAAGCTTTCTTT. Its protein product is CASRPNLGTRNTEAFF.

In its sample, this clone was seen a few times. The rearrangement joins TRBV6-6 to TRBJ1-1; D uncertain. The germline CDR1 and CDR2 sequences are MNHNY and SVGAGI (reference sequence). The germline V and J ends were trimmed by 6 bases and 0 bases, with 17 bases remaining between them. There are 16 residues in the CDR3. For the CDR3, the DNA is TGTGCCAGCAGCATTTTTAGGGAGGTCCTGAACACTGAAGCTTTCTTT. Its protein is CASSIFREVLNTEAFF.

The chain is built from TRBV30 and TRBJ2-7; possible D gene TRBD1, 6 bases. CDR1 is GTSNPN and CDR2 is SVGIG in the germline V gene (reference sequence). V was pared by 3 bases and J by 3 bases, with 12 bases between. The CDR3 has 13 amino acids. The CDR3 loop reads CAWRSGTNYEQYF. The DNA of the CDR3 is TGTGCCTGGAGGTCCGGGACAAACTACGAGCAGTACTTC.

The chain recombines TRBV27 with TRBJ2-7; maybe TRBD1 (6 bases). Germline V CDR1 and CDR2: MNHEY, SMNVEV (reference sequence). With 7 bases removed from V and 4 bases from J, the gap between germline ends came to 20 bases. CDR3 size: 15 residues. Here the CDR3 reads CASIKQQGRFYEQYF. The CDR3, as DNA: TGTGCCAGCATAAAACAACAGGGAAGGTTTTACGAGCAGTACTTC.

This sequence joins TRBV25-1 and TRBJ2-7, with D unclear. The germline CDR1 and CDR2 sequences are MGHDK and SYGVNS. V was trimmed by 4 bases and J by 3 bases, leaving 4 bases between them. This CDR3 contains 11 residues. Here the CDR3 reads CASSGIYEQYF. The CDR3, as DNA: TGTGCCAGCAGTGGTATCTACGAGCAGTACTTC.

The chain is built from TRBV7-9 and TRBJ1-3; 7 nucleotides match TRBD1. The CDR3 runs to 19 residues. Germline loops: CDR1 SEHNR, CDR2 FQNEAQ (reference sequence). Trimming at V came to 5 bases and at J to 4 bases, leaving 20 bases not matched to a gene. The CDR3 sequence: CASSPWTGQHGPQGNTIYF. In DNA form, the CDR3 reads TGTGCCAGCAGCCCCTGGACAGGCCAGCATGGACCGCAGGGAAACACCATATATTTT. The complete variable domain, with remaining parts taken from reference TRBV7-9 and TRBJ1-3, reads DTGVSQNPRHKITKRGQNVTFRCDPISEHNRLYWYRQTLGQGPEFLTYFQNEAQLEKSRLLSDRFSAERPKGSFSTLEIQRTEQGDSAMYLCASSPWTGQHGPQGNTIYFGEGSWLTVV.

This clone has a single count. CDR3 amino acids: CASSLEGLYNEQFF. CDR3 sequence (DNA): TGCGCCAGCAGCTTGGAGGGGCTTTACAATGAGCAGTTCTTC. This chain uses TRBV5-1 with TRBJ2-1, with a possible D match to TRBD1 (5 bases). The CDR3 is made up of 14 amino acids. Trimming stripped 0 bases from V and 4 bases from J, with 8 bases between. CDR1 is SGHRS and CDR2 is YFSETQ in the germline V gene.

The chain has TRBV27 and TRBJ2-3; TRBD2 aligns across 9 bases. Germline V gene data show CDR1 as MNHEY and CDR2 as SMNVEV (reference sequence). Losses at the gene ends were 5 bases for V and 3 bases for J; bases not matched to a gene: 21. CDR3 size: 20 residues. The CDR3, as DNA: TGTGCCAGCAGTCTGCTCCCACTAAGACGTCTTAGCGGGGGTACAGATACGCAGTATTTT. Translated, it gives CASSLLPLRRLSGGTDTQYF.